Reported below is one TCR beta chain. This entry is derived from a study of blood T cell repertoires in COVID-19. V lost 4 bases, J lost 4 bases, and 2 bases stayed unmatched. CDR3 length equals 13 residues. Looked up from germline, CDR1 is ENHRY and CDR2 is SYGVKD. In the source study's methods: Quantification of nucleated cells was approximated via reference gene primer amplification. Assay used: immunoSEQ multiplex PCR; TCRdb lists only in-frame clones, some missing. For V, J and clone size, that table is used; D and trimming come from the DNA. The table includes some 290,000 clones, roughly 90% detected once.

Sequencing used PBMCs or T cells enriched from blood (not recorded which). The receptor comes from a woman aged 25-40 years who had recovered from COVID-19. The genes are TRBV10-3 and TRBJ2-3; TRBD2 matches at 7 bases. DNA for the CDR3: TGTGCCATCAGTGGAGCGGGACCAGATACGCAGTATTTT. This translates into CAISGAGPDTQYF.